This passage covers 14 T cell receptor beta chains from one sample sequenced in a study of identical twins. TCRdb re-called the 5' RACE reads through MiXCR, storing one row per CDR3 protein. The sample consists of fewer than 650,000 distinct CDR3 sequences, 9.6% of them appearing once. The sample was also linked to a second study, of yellow fever vaccine responses in identical twins.

Specimen: PBMCs. The receptors were gathered from a woman aged 18-29 years in good health.

A few counts support this clonotype. The chain links TRBV25-1 to TRBJ1-3; no clear D. This CDR3 comprises 16 residues. The V gene's germline CDR1 is MGHDK and CDR2 SYGVNS. With 1 base removed from V and 0 bases from J, the gap between germline ends came to 10 bases. The CDR3 region has the DNA TGTGCCAGCAGTGAATTTAGTACTCACTCTGGAAACACCATATATTTT. This gives the protein CASSEFSTHSGNTIYF.

This clonotype was found a few times. The chain recombines TRBV28 with TRBJ2-5; the D is unclear. Trimming pared 7 bases from V and 5 bases from J, leaving 11 bases between. Germline CDR1 is MDHEN and CDR2 is SYDVKM. This CDR3 has 12 residues. CDR3 sequence (DNA): TGTGCCAGCACCCGGTATTCGGAGACCCAGTACTTC. Translation: CASTRYSETQYF.

This chain links TRBV5-1 with TRBJ2-3, with a weak D call TRBD2 (6 bases). Trimming took off 5 bases at V and 3 bases at J, with 22 bases between the two ends. Germline V gene lookup returns CDR1 SGHRS and CDR2 YFSETQ. This CDR3 has 17 residues. This chain's CDR3 is CASSEIRTGVGTDTQYF. CDR3 DNA sequence: TGCGCCAGCAGTGAAATCCGGACGGGAGTCGGGACAGATACGCAGTATTTT.

The rearrangement links TRBV12-3 or TRBV12-4 to TRBJ1-2; 9 bases are a match to TRBD1. The CDR3 covers 14 residues. The junction had 7 bases not matched to a gene; V was cut back by 6 bases and J by 5 bases. Here the CDR3 DNA reads TGTGCCAGCAGCCCGGGACAGGGAGTGTATGGCTACACCTTC. Protein: CASSPGQGVYGYTF.

The J gene is TRBJ2-1, the V gene TRBV6-2 or TRBV6-3, with 7 bases aligning to TRBD1. The trim removed 3 bases at V and 0 bases at J, leaving 14 bases unmatched. The germline CDR1 and CDR2 sequences are MNHEY and SVGEGT. There are 19 residues in the CDR3. The CDR3 loop is CASSYLLQGPILSYNEQFF. CDR3 DNA sequence: TGTGCCAGCAGTTATCTTCTACAGGGGCCAATCCTCTCCTACAATGAGCAGTTCTTC.

This clonotype has more than one count but fewer than ten. The J gene is TRBJ2-1, the V gene TRBV7-9; D may be TRBD1 (6 bases). Germline CDR1 reads SEHNR; CDR2 reads FQNEAQ (reference sequence). Trimming left V 3 bases short and J 4 bases short, with 10 bases between. The CDR3 length is 14 residues. The CDR3 DNA sequence: TGTGCCAGCAGCTTCGGACAGCTATACAATGAGCAGTTCTTC. It yields the protein CASSFGQLYNEQFF.

This rearrangement joins TRBV11-2 to TRBJ2-1; tentatively, D is TRBD2 (5 bases). The CDR3 covers 18 residues. V lost 3 bases to trimming and J lost 0 bases, with 18 bases between them. CDR1 and CDR2 (germline): SGHAT, FQNNGV. This chain's CDR3 is CASSFPREFTISYNEQFF. CDR3 sequence (DNA): TGTGCCAGCAGCTTCCCTAGGGAGTTTACTATCTCCTACAATGAGCAGTTCTTC.

This clonotype was seen many times. The chain recombines TRBV29-1 with TRBJ2-2, with D tentatively TRBD1 (6 bases). The CDR3 is made up of 13 amino acids. CDR1 is SQVTM, CDR2 ANQGSEA, per germline. V lost 4 bases to trimming and J lost 2 bases, with 8 bases between them. CDR3 bases: TGCAGCGTTGGGACAGATAACACCGGGGAGCTGTTTTTT. Encoded protein: CSVGTDNTGELFF.

This clonotype was detected many times. The V gene is TRBV7-9, the J gene TRBJ2-7; no reliable D call. The germline gives CDR1 SEHNR, CDR2 FQNEAQ (reference sequence). Trimming pared 5 bases from V and 1 base from J, leaving 12 bases between. The CDR3 consists of 14 residues. The CDR3 region is CASSLMLESYEQYF. CDR3 coding DNA: TGTGCCAGCAGCCTGATGTTAGAGTCCTACGAGCAGTACTTC. Full variable domain (remainder filled in from reference TRBV7-9 and TRBJ2-7): DTGVSQNPRHKITKRGQNVTFRCDPISEHNRLYWYRQTLGQGPEFLTYFQNEAQLEKSRLLSDRFSAERPKGSFSTLEIQRTEQGDSAMYLCASSLMLESYEQYFGPGTRLTVT.

This chain links TRBV7-9 with TRBJ2-5; TRBD1 matches at 7 bases. Trimming cost V 5 bases and J 1 base; bases outside gene matches: 7. There are 15 residues in the CDR3. Germline-derived CDR1 and CDR2 are SEHNR and FQNEAQ (reference sequence). This chain's CDR3 is CASSPQTGPQETQYF. CDR3 sequence (DNA): TGTGCCAGCAGCCCTCAGACAGGGCCCCAAGAGACCCAGTACTTC.

This clonotype was seen many times. The chain has TRBV12-3 or TRBV12-4 and TRBJ2-5; D is possibly TRBD1 or TRBD2 (5 bases each). V was cut by 6 bases and J by 3 bases, with 11 bases left in between. This CDR3 spans 13 amino acids. The DNA of the CDR3 is TGTGCCAGCAGATACCGGGACGAAGAGACCCAGTACTTC. Its protein is CASRYRDEETQYF.

This clonotype appeared many times. The chain is built from TRBV29-1 and TRBJ1-2; possible D gene TRBD1, 5 bases. CDR3 length equals 14 residues. V gave up 4 bases and J gave up 4 bases, with 16 bases separating them. Germline V gene sequence: CDR1 SQVTM, CDR2 ANQGSEA. This CDR3 is CSVGGGDGTYGYTF. The CDR3 nucleotides read TGCAGCGTTGGCGGAGGGGATGGGACCTATGGCTACACCTTC.

In this sample, this clonotype turned up many times. V gene TRBV2 combines with J gene TRBJ1-2, with a possible D match to TRBD1 (6 bases). The germline CDR1 and CDR2 sequences are SNHLY and FYNNEI. V dropped 5 bases and J dropped 4 bases, with 14 bases sitting between them. The CDR3 runs 14 residues. The CDR3 sequence: CASSLVPGVYGYTF. The CDR3 nucleotides are TGTGCCAGCAGTCTCGTACCAGGGGTCTATGGCTACACCTTC.

This clonotype has a handful of counts. The rearrangement joins TRBV7-9 to TRBJ2-7; 10 bases line up with TRBD2. Germline V lookup: CDR1 SEHNR, CDR2 FQNEAQ (reference sequence). V gave up 3 bases and J gave up 0 bases; unmatched junction bases: 5. CDR3 length: 16 residues. CDR3 residues: CASSFLPSGSSYEQYF. Here the CDR3 DNA reads TGTGCCAGCAGCTTCTTGCCTAGCGGGAGCTCCTACGAGCAGTACTTC.